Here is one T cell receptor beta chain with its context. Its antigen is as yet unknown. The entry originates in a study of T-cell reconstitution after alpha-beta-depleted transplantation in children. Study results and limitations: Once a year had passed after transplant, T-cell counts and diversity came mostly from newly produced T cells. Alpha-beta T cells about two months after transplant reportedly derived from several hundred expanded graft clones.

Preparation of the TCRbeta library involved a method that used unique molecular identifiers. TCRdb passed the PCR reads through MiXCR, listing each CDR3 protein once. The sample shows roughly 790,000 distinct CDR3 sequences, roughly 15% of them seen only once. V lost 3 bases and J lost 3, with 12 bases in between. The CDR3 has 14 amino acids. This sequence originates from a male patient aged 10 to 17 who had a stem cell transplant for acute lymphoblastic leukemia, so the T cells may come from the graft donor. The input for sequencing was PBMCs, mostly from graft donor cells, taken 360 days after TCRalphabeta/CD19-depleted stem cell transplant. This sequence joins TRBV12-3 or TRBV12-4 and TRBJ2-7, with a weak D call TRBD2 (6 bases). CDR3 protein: CASSFQLALYEQYF. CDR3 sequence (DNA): TGTGCCAGCAGTTTTCAACTAGCTCTCTACGAGCAGTACTTC.